The clone carrying this T cell receptor (beta chain) was counted only a few times. Its specificity is not known. A J-beta primer mix and a sample-barcoded 5' primer were used in a second PCR of roughly 7 to 12 cycles. MiXCR was run by TCRdb on the 5' RACE reads, yielding one entry per CDR3 protein. The sample carries more than 450,000 distinct CDR3 sequences, about 26% recorded once. These data belong to a study of blood T cells in healthy people across ages. Findings of the study overall: Diversity was higher, and naive CD4+ cells more numerous, in long-lived donors than in aged donors.

The CDR3 loop spans 16 amino acids. Trimming removed 4 bases from V and 2 bases from J, with 17 bases in between. These same records also appear under a second study, on T cells of mothers and their children.

The TCR comes from a boy aged 2-9 years in good health. The specimen sequenced was blood. The V and J genes are TRBV12-3 or TRBV12-4 and TRBJ2-5; a weak D match, TRBD2 (5 bases). CDR3 nucleotides: TGTGCCAGCAGTTCGCGTCTGTTCCGGGAACAAGAGACCCAGTACTTC. It codes for CASSSRLFREQETQYF.